The rows below give T cell receptor beta chains drawn from one sample of a study of graft-versus-host responses after intestinal transplantation. TCRdb's table, derived via immunoSEQ multiplex PCR, lists solely in-frame clones and lacks some. Seen here are about 86,000 clones, around 89% observed once, and the top ten hold about 0.27%. Antigens of these TCRs are unknown. The sample consisted of unstimulated CD4+ T cells sorted from spleen or lymph node cells, taken before transplant. These receptors all stem from a human donor who was the organ donor for an intestinal transplant. Both conserved end residues are part of each CDR3. A D gene is named only where the DNA matches it firmly. The size entry is marked missing in some rows and otherwise reads once, few, many or a size class.

clone size: -
J gene: TRBJ1-2
V gene: TRBV19
D gene: -
CDR3 protein: CAGGDYGGYTF
CDR3 DNA: TGTGCCGGGGGGGATTATGGTGGCTACACCTTC

clone size: -
J gene: TRBJ2-5
V gene: TRBV6-6
D gene: -
CDR3 protein: CASNLGGVEETQYF
CDR3 DNA: TGTGCCAGCAATCTAGGAGGGGTGGAAGAGACCCAGTACTTC

clone size: -
J gene: TRBJ1-2
V gene: TRBV19
D gene: TRBD1
CDR3 protein: CASSIGTGGYYGYTF
CDR3 DNA: TGTGCCAGTAGTATTGGGACAGGGGGCTATTATGGCTACACCTTC

clone size: -
J gene: TRBJ2-7
V gene: TRBV7-3
D gene: TRBD2
CDR3 protein: CASSPSTSGLNEQYF
CDR3 DNA: TGTGCCAGCAGCCCCTCGACTAGCGGGCTCAACGAGCAGTACTTC

clone size: -
J gene: TRBJ1-1
V gene: TRBV19
D gene: -
CDR3 protein: CASSRGRVLNTEAFF
CDR3 DNA: TGTGCCAGTAGTAGGGGCAGGGTCTTGAACACTGAAGCTTTCTTT

clone size: -
J gene: TRBJ2-5
V gene: TRBV19
D gene: -
CDR3 protein: CASHGQRGAQYF
CDR3 DNA: TGTGCCAGTCATGGACAGCGAGGGGCCCAGTACTTC

clone size: few
J gene: TRBJ2-3
V gene: TRBV5-1
D gene: -
CDR3 protein: CASRLEESADTQYF
CDR3 DNA: TGCGCCAGCCGGTTAGAGGAATCTGCAGATACGCAGTATTTT

clone size: -
J gene: TRBJ2-7
V gene: TRBV9
D gene: -
CDR3 protein: CASSVGQLHYEQYF
CDR3 DNA: TGTGCCAGCAGCGTAGGACAGCTCCACTACGAGCAGTACTTC

clone size: -
J gene: TRBJ2-3
V gene: TRBV7-3
D gene: TRBD2
CDR3 protein: CASAPRRGATDTQYF
CDR3 DNA: TGTGCCAGCGCGCCAAGGCGGGGGGCGACAGATACGCAGTATTTT

clone size: -
J gene: TRBJ2-1
V gene: TRBV11-3
D gene: -
CDR3 protein: CASSEVHGGGWYNEQFF
CDR3 DNA: TGTGCCAGCAGCGAGGTCCATGGCGGGGGCTGGTACAATGAGCAGTTCTTC

clone size: -
J gene: TRBJ2-7
V gene: TRBV7-6
D gene: TRBD2
CDR3 protein: CASSLTSGRWSYEQYF
CDR3 DNA: TGTGCCAGCAGCTTAACTAGCGGGAGGTGGTCCTACGAGCAGTACTTC

clone size: once
J gene: TRBJ2-4
V gene: TRBV27
D gene: -
CDR3 protein: CASSLRQNSIQYF
CDR3 DNA: TGTGCCAGCAGCCTCCGACAGAATAGCATTCAGTACTTC

clone size: -
J gene: TRBJ2-7
V gene: TRBV28
D gene: TRBD1
CDR3 protein: CASRGTGPHEQYF
CDR3 DNA: TGTGCCAGCAGGGGGACAGGGCCCCACGAGCAGTACTTC

clone size: -
J gene: TRBJ2-1
V gene: TRBV5-4
D gene: -
CDR3 protein: CASSLRSAVGEQFF
CDR3 DNA: TGTGCCAGCAGCTTGAGATCAGCGGTCGGTGAGCAGTTCTTC

clone size: -
J gene: TRBJ2-3
V gene: TRBV11-2
D gene: -
CDR3 protein: CASSFSLATRLKDTQYF
CDR3 DNA: TGTGCCAGCAGCTTCTCCCTAGCGACTCGGCTCAAAGATACGCAGTATTTT

clone size: -
J gene: TRBJ1-4
V gene: TRBV28
D gene: -
CDR3 protein: CASSFRMSATNEKLFF
CDR3 DNA: TGTGCCAGCAGTTTTAGAATGAGTGCAACTAATGAAAAACTGTTTTTT

clone size: -
J gene: TRBJ2-7
V gene: TRBV18
D gene: -
CDR3 protein: CASSPRSAAYEQYF
CDR3 DNA: TGTGCCAGCTCACCACGCAGCGCAGCCTACGAGCAGTACTTC

clone size: -
J gene: TRBJ2-7
V gene: TRBV9
D gene: -
CDR3 protein: CASSAGHISYEQYF
CDR3 DNA: TGTGCCAGCAGCGCGGGACACATCAGCTACGAGCAGTACTTC

clone size: -
J gene: TRBJ1-2
V gene: TRBV5-4
D gene: -
CDR3 protein: CASSSGLYGYTF
CDR3 DNA: TGTGCCAGCAGCTCCGGACTCTATGGCTACACCTTC

clone size: -
J gene: TRBJ2-7
V gene: TRBV2
D gene: -
CDR3 protein: CASIVDRQGGYEQYF
CDR3 DNA: TGTGCCAGCATCGTCGATCGGCAGGGCGGCTACGAGCAGTACTTC

clone size: -
J gene: TRBJ1-2
V gene: TRBV10-3
D gene: TRBD1
CDR3 protein: CAISDHQGAVNYGYTF
CDR3 DNA: TGTGCCATCAGTGATCACCAGGGGGCGGTTAACTATGGCTACACCTTC

clone size: -
J gene: TRBJ2-5
V gene: TRBV6-5
D gene: TRBD1
CDR3 protein: CASSTRDRGRKTQYF
CDR3 DNA: TGTGCCAGCAGCACCCGGGACAGGGGGCGAAAGACCCAGTACTTC

clone size: -
J gene: TRBJ2-5
V gene: TRBV5-1
D gene: TRBD2
CDR3 protein: CASSPGTRQETQYF
CDR3 DNA: TGCGCCAGCAGCCCCGGGACTAGGCAAGAGACCCAGTACTTC

clone size: -
J gene: TRBJ2-1
V gene: TRBV7-3
D gene: TRBD2
CDR3 protein: CASRLAGGNPSYNEQFF
CDR3 DNA: TGTGCCAGCAGGCTAGCGGGGGGTAACCCTTCCTACAATGAGCAGTTCTTC

clone size: -
J gene: TRBJ2-3
V gene: TRBV30
D gene: -
CDR3 protein: CAWSVNRRTDTQYF
CDR3 DNA: TGTGCCTGGAGTGTAAACAGACGCACAGATACGCAGTATTTT

clone size: once
J gene: TRBJ2-7
V gene: TRBV7-2
D gene: -
CDR3 protein: CASSLELAGEQYF
CDR3 DNA: TGTGCCAGCAGCTTAGAACTAGCAGGCGAGCAGTACTTC

clone size: -
J gene: TRBJ1-3
V gene: TRBV5-1
D gene: -
CDR3 protein: CASSLGRALSGNTIYF
CDR3 DNA: TGCGCCAGCAGCTTAGGGCGGGCCCTCTCTGGAAACACCATATATTTT

clone size: -
J gene: TRBJ2-1
V gene: TRBV19
D gene: TRBD2
CDR3 protein: CASSISLAGARIYEQFF
CDR3 DNA: TGTGCCAGTAGTATATCACTAGCGGGGGCCCGAATCTATGAGCAGTTCTTC

clone size: -
J gene: TRBJ2-1
V gene: TRBV5-6
D gene: TRBD2
CDR3 protein: CASSVGLAGGNEQFF
CDR3 DNA: TGTGCCAGCAGCGTTGGACTAGCGGGGGGCAATGAGCAGTTCTTC

clone size: -
J gene: TRBJ2-3
V gene: TRBV5-8
D gene: -
CDR3 protein: CASSRIDGSAVYTDTQYF
CDR3 DNA: TGTGCCAGCAGCCGAATCGACGGGAGCGCCGTCTACACAGATACGCAGTATTTT

clone size: -
J gene: TRBJ2-1
V gene: TRBV7-9
D gene: TRBD2
CDR3 protein: CASSPTSATYNEQFF
CDR3 DNA: TGTGCCAGCAGCCCGACTAGCGCAACTTACAATGAGCAGTTCTTC

clone size: -
J gene: TRBJ1-5
V gene: TRBV2
D gene: -
CDR3 protein: CASSPEGGQPQHF
CDR3 DNA: TGTGCCAGCAGTCCTGAAGGGGGTCAGCCCCAGCATTTT

clone size: -
J gene: TRBJ1-4
V gene: TRBV10-3
D gene: -
CDR3 protein: CAISQGREEKLFF
CDR3 DNA: TGTGCCATCAGTCAGGGAAGGGAAGAAAAACTGTTTTTT

clone size: -
J gene: TRBJ1-1
V gene: TRBV6-6
D gene: -
CDR3 protein: CASNPPGSMNTEAFF
CDR3 DNA: TGTGCCAGCAACCCCCCAGGTTCCATGAACACTGAAGCTTTCTTT

clone size: -
J gene: TRBJ2-7
V gene: TRBV20-1
D gene: -
CDR3 protein: CSARSFMRQYF
CDR3 DNA: TGCAGTGCTAGATCATTTATGCGGCAGTACTTC

clone size: -
J gene: TRBJ2-7
V gene: TRBV4-1
D gene: TRBD1
CDR3 protein: CASSQFTGTGKYF
CDR3 DNA: TGCGCCAGCAGCCAATTTACCGGGACAGGCAAGTACTTC

clone size: -
J gene: TRBJ1-1
V gene: TRBV11-2
D gene: -
CDR3 protein: CASSPGRSTEAFF
CDR3 DNA: TGTGCCAGCAGCCCTGGGAGGAGCACTGAAGCTTTCTTT

clone size: -
J gene: TRBJ1-6
V gene: TRBV6-6
D gene: -
CDR3 protein: CASGRSENSPLHF
CDR3 DNA: TGTGCCAGCGGGAGATCGGAGAATTCACCCCTCCACTTT

clone size: -
J gene: TRBJ2-3
V gene: TRBV20-1
D gene: TRBD1
CDR3 protein: CSAPQRGLKYF
CDR3 DNA: TGCAGTGCGCCCCAGAGGGGGCTTAAGTATTTT

clone size: -
J gene: TRBJ1-1
V gene: TRBV19
D gene: TRBD1
CDR3 protein: CASSLTGDTEAFF
CDR3 DNA: TGTGCCAGTAGTCTTACAGGGGACACTGAAGCTTTCTTT

clone size: -
J gene: TRBJ2-7
V gene: TRBV6-1
D gene: TRBD1
CDR3 protein: CASSEKTGGANEQYF
CDR3 DNA: TGTGCCAGCAGCGAAAAAACAGGGGGCGCAAATGAGCAGTACTTC

clone size: -
J gene: TRBJ2-2
V gene: TRBV19
D gene: TRBD2
CDR3 protein: CASRSAGANTGELFF
CDR3 DNA: TGTGCCAGTAGGAGTGCGGGGGCGAACACCGGGGAGCTGTTTTTT

clone size: -
J gene: TRBJ2-5
V gene: TRBV7-2
D gene: -
CDR3 protein: CASSPDRTQYF
CDR3 DNA: TGTGCCAGCAGCCCAGACAGGACCCAGTACTTC

clone size: -
J gene: TRBJ2-7
V gene: TRBV5-5
D gene: -
CDR3 protein: CASSLGGGTSYEQYF
CDR3 DNA: TGTGCCAGCAGCTTGGGGGGGGGCACCTCCTACGAGCAGTACTTC